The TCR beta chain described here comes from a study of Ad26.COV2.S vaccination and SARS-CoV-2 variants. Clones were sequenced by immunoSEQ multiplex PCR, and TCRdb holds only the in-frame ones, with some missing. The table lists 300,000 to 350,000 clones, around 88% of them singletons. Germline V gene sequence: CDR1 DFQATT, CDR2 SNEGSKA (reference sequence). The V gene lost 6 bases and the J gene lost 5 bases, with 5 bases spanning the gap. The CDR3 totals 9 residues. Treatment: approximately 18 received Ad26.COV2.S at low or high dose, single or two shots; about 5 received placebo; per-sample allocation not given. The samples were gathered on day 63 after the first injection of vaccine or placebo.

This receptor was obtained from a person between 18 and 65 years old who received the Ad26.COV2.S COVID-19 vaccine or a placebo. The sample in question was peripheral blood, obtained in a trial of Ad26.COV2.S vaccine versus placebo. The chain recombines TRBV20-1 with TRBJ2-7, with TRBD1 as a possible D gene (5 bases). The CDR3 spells CSAGDEQYF. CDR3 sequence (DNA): TGCAGTGCAGGGGACGAGCAGTACTTC.